This TCR beta chain is from a study of shared clonotypes between healthy human individuals. Trimming left V 1 base short and J 0 bases short, with 9 bases between. The CDR3 covers 16 residues. Germline V gene sequence: CDR1 SGHAT, CDR2 FQNNGV. The method was immunoSEQ multiplex PCR; TCRdb's version includes in-frame clones alone and lacks a portion of them. The data hold roughly 2 million clones, with roughly 95% observed a single time. This TCR came from a man between 18 and 29 years old in good health. Sequencing was carried out using naive CD4+ T cells sorted from blood. Specified subset: CD45RA+ positively selected. The gene calls are TRBV11-2 and TRBJ2-2; maybe TRBD1 (5 bases). This CDR3 is CASSLGGKPNTGELFF. DNA of the CDR3: TGTGCCAGCAGCTTAGGGGGCAAACCGAACACCGGGGAGCTGTTTTTT.